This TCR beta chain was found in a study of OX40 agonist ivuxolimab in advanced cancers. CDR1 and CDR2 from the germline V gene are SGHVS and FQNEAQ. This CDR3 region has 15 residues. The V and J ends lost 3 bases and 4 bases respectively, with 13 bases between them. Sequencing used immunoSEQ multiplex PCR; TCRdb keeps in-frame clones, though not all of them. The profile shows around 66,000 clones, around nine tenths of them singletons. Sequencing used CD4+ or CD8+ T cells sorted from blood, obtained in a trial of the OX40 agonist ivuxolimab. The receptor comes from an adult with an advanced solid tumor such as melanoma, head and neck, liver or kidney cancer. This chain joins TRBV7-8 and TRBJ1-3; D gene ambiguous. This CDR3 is CASSLEGLDGNTIYF. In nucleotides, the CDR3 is TGTGCCAGCAGCTTGGAGGGTCTGGACGGAAACACCATATATTTT. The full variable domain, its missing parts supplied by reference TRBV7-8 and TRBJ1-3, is GAGVSQSPRYKVAKRGQDVALRCDPISGHVSLFWYQQALGQGPEFLTYFQNEAQLDKSGLPSDRFFAERPEGSVSTLKIQRTQQEDSAVYLCASSLEGLDGNTIYFGEGSWLTVV.